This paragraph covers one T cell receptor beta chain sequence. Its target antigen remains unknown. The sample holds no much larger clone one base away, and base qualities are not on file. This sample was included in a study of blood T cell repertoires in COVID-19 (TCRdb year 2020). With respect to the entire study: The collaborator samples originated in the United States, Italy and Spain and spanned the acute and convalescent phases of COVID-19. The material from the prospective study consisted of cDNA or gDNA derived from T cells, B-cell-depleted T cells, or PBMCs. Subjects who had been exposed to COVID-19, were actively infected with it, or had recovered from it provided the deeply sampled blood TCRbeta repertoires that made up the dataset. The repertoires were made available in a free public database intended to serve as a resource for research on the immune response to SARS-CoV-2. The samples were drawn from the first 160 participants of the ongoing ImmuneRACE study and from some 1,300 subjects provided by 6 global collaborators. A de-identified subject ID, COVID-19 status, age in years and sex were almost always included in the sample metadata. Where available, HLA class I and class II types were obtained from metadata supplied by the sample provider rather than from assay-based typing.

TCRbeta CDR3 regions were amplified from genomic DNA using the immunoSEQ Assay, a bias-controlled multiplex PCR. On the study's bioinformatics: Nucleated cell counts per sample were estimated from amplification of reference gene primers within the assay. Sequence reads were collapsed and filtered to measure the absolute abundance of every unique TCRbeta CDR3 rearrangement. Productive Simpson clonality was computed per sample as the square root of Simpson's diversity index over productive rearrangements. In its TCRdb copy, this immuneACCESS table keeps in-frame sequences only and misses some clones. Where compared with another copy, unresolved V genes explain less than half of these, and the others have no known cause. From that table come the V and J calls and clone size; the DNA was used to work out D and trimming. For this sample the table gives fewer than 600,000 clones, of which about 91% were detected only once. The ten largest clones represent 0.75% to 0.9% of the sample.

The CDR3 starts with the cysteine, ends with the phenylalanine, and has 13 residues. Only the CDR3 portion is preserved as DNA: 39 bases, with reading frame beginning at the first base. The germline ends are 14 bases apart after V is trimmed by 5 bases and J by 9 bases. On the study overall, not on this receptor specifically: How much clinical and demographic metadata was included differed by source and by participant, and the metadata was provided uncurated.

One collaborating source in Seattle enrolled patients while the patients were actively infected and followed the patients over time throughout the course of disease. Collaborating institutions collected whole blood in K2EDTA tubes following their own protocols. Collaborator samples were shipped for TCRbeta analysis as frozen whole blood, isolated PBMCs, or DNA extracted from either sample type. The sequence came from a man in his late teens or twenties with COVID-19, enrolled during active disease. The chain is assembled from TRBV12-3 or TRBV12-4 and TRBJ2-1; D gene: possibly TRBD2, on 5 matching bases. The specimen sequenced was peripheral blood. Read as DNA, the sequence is TGTGCCAGCAGTCGGGAATCCGGCAGTGAGCAGTTCTTC. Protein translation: CASSRESGSEQFF.